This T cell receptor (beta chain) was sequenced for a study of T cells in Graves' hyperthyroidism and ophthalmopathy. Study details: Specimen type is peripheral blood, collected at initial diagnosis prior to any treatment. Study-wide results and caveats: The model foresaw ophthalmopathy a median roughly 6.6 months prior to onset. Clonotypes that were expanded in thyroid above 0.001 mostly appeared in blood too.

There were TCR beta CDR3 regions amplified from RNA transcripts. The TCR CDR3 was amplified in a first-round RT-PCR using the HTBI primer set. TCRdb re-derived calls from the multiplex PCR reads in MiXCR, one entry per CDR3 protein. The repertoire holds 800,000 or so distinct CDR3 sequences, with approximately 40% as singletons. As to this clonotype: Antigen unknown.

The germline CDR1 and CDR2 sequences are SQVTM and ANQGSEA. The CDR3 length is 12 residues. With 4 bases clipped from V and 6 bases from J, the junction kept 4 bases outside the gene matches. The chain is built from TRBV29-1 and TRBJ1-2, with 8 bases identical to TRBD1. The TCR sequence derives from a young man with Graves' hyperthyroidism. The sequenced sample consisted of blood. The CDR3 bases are TGCAGCGTTGGAGGACAGGGACATGGCTACACCTTC. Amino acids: CSVGGQGHGYTF.